The present entry profiles one T cell receptor beta chain with its context. From the 5' RACE reads, TCRdb called clonotypes with MiXCR, one entry per CDR3 protein. Found here are 50,000 to 65,000 distinct CDR3 sequences, less than 8.5% of them singletons; the top ten hold approximately 24%. The record originates from a study of T cells after yellow fever vaccination. Turning to the study itself: Those fractions that held only low numbers of cells were prepared using the SMART-Seq v4 Ultra Low Input RNA kit.

General study findings and limits: Weaker overall, the secondary response nonetheless peaked faster (day 5 versus 15). Detected again after the booster were most primary-vaccination clones, at roughly 95% CD4 and 80% to 90% CD8.

This TCR derives from a man aged 18 to 35 who received the YFV17D yellow fever vaccine. This material consisted of CD8+ T cells not binding an NS4B(214-222) dextramer, sorted from PBMCs, taken roughly 47 days after the first yellow fever vaccination.

The chain's CDR3 is CASSLVDRPRGYGYTF. Here the CDR3 DNA reads TGTGCCAGCAGCTTAGTGGACAGACCCCGCGGATATGGCTACACCTTC. The chain joins TRBV7-9 to TRBJ1-2; TRBD1 might be the D (6 bases). There are 16 residues in the CDR3. Trimming took off 1 base at V and 5 bases at J, with 17 bases between the two ends. Germline V gives CDR1 SEHNR, CDR2 FQNEAQ (reference sequence).